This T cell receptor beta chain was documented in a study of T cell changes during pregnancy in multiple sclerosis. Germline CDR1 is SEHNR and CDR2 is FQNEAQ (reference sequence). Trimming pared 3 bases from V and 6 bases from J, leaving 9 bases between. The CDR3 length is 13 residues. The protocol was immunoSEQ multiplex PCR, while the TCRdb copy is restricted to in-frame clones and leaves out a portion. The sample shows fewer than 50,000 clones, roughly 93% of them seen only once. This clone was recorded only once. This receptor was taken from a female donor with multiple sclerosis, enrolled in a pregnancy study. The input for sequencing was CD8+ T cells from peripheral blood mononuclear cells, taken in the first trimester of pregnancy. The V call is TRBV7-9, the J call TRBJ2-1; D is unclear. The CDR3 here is CASSLLAINEQFF. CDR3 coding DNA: TGTGCCAGCAGCTTGCTGGCCATCAATGAGCAGTTCTTC. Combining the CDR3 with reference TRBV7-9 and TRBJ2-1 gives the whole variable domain DTGVSQNPRHKITKRGQNVTFRCDPISEHNRLYWYRQTLGQGPEFLTYFQNEAQLEKSRLLSDRFSAERPKGSFSTLEIQRTEQGDSAMYLCASSLLAINEQFFGPGTRLTVL.